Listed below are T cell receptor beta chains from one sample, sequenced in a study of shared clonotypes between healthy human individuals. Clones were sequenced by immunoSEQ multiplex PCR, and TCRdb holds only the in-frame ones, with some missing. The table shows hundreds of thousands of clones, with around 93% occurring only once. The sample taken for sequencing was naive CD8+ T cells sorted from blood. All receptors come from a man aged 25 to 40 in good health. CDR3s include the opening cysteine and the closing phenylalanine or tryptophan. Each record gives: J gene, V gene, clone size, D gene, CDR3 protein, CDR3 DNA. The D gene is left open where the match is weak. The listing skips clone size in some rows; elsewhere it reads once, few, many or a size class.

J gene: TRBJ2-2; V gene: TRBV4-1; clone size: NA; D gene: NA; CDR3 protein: CASSLDNTGELFF; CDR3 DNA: TGCGCCAGCAGTTTGGATAACACCGGGGAGCTGTTTTTT
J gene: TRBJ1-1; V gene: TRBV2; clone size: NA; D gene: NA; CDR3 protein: CATRRSGAMNTEAFF; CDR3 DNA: TGTGCCACCCGGAGGTCAGGGGCCATGAACACTGAAGCTTTCTTT
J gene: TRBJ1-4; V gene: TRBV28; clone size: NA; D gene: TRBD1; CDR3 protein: CASSSRTTGAAGEKLFF; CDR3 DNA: TGTGCCAGCAGTTCCCGAACAACAGGGGCGGCAGGTGAAAAACTGTTTTTT
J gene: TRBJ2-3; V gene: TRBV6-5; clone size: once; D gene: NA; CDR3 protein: CASSYSGIPDTQYF; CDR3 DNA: TGTGCCAGCAGTTATTCAGGGATTCCAGATACGCAGTATTTT
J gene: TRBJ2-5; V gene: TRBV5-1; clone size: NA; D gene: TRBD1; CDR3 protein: CASSRNLDRSFLVGQYF; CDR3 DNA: TGCGCCAGCAGCCGCAATTTGGACAGGTCGTTTCTGGTGGGCCAGTACTTC
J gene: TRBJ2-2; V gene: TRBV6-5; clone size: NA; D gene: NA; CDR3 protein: CASSYSVAGGELFF; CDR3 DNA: TGTGCCAGCAGTTACTCGGTTGCGGGCGGGGAGCTGTTTTTT
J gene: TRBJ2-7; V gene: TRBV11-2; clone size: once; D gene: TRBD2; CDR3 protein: CASSLVAGGGEQYF; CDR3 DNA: TGTGCCAGCAGCTTAGTAGCGGGAGGGGGTGAGCAGTACTTC
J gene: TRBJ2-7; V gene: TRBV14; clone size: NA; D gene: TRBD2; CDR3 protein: CASSQDRDYQYEQYF; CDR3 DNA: TGTGCCAGCAGCCAGGACCGGGACTACCAGTACGAGCAGTACTTC
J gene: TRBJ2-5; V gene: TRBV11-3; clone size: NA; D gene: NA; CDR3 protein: CASSPGFLVEETQYF; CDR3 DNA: TGTGCCAGCAGCCCGGGATTTTTGGTCGAAGAGACCCAGTACTTC
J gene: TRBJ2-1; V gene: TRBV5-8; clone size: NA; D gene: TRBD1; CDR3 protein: CASRLVRTGVYNEQFF; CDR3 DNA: TGTGCCAGTAGACTAGTGAGGACAGGGGTCTACAATGAGCAGTTCTTC
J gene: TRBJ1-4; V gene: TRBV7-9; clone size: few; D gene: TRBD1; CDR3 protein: CASSLGQGGEKLFF; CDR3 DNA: TGTGCCAGCAGTCTCGGACAGGGGGGTGAAAAACTGTTTTTT
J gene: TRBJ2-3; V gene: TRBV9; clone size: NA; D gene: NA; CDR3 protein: CASSFGSQDTQYF; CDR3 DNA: TGTGCCAGCAGCTTCGGTAGTCAAGATACGCAGTATTTT
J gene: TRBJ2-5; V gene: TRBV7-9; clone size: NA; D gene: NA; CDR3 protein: CASSSPTAGQETQYF; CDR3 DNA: TGTGCCAGCAGCTCCCCGACTGCAGGTCAAGAGACCCAGTACTTC
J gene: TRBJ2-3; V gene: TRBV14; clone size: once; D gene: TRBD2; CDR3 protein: CASSHLAGVTDTQYF; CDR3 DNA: TGTGCCAGCAGCCATTTAGCGGGAGTCACAGATACGCAGTATTTT
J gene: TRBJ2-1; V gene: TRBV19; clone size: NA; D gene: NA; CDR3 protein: CATGAGYNEQFF; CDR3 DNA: TGTGCCACCGGAGCGGGTTACAATGAGCAGTTCTTC
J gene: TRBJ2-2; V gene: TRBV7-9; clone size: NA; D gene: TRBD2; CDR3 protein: CASRMGLAGGSTGELFF; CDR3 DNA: TGTGCCAGCAGGATGGGACTAGCGGGAGGAAGCACCGGGGAGCTGTTTTTT
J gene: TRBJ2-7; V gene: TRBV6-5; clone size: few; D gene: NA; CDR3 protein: CASSYSDAYEQYF; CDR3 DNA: TGTGCCAGCAGTTACTCGGATGCCTACGAGCAGTACTTC
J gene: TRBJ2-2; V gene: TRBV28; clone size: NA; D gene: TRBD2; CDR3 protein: CASSRVAGGFGELFF; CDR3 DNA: TGTGCCAGCAGTCGGGTAGCGGGAGGTTTCGGGGAGCTGTTTTTT
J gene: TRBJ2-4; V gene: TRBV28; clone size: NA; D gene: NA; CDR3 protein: CASSPRKGEPDKNIQYF; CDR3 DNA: TGTGCCAGCAGTCCGAGGAAGGGTGAGCCCGACAAAAACATTCAGTACTTC
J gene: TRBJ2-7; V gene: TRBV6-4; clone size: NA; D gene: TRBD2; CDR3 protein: CASSVWGGAYEQYF; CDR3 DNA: TGTGCCAGCAGTGTCTGGGGAGGGGCCTACGAGCAGTACTTC
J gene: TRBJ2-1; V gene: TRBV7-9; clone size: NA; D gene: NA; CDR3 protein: CASSHRGGNEQFF; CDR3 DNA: TGTGCCAGCAGCCACCGTGGCGGCAATGAGCAGTTCTTC
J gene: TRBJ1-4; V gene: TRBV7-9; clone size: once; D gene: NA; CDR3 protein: CASKILPTNEKLFF; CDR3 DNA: TGTGCCAGCAAAATACTCCCAACTAATGAAAAACTGTTTTTT
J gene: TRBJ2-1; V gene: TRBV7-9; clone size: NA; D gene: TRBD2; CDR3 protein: CASSWSLAGVGNEQFF; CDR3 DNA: TGTGCCAGCAGCTGGTCACTAGCGGGAGTGGGCAATGAGCAGTTCTTC
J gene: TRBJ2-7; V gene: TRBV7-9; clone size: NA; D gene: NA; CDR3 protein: CASSLALGTYEQYF; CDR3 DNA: TGTGCCAGCAGCTTAGCGTTAGGAACCTACGAGCAGTACTTC
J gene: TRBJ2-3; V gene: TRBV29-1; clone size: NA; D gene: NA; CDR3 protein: CSVGDNTDTQYF; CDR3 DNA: TGCAGCGTGGGGGACAACACAGATACGCAGTATTTT
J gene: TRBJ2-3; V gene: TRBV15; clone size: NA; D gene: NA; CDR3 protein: CATSRLLVDTQYF; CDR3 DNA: TGTGCCACCAGCCGCCTTCTAGTAGATACGCAGTATTTT
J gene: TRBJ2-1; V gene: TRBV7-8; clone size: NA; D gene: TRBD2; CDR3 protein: CASSFLGTSGRWNEQFF; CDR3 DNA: TGTGCCAGCAGCTTCCTAGGGACTAGCGGGAGGTGGAATGAGCAGTTCTTC
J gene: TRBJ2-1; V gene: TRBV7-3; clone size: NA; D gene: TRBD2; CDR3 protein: CASSSLQREQYNEQFF; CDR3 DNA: TGTGCCAGCAGCTCCCTCCAGCGGGAGCAATACAATGAGCAGTTCTTC
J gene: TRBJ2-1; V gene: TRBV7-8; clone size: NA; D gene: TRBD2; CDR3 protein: CASSLVHPSGVPPYNEQFF; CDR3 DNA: TGTGCCAGCAGCTTAGTACATCCTAGCGGGGTACCCCCCTACAATGAGCAGTTCTTC
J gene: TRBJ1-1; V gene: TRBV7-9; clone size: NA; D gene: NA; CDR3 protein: CASSPGQAFGAFF; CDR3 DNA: TGTGCCAGCAGCCCAGGGCAGGCTTTCGGAGCTTTCTTT
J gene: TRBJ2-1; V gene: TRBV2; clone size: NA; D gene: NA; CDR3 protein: CASSEALGWGYNEQFF; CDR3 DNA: TGTGCCAGCAGTGAAGCGCTAGGGTGGGGCTACAATGAGCAGTTCTTC
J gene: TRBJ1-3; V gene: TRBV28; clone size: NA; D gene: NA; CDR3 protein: CASSSVSRNTIYF; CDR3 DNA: TGTGCCAGCAGTTCCGTGTCCCGAAACACCATATATTTT
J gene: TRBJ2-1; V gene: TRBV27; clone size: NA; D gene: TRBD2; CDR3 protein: CASSPGTSGHNEQFF; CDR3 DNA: TGTGCCAGCAGTCCCGGGACTAGCGGTCACAATGAGCAGTTCTTC
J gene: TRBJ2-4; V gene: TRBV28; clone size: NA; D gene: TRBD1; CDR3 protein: CASPPGGQGCDIQYF; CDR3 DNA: TGTGCCAGTCCGCCCGGGGGACAGGGCTGCGACATTCAGTACTTC
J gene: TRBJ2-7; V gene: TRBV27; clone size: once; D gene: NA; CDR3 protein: CASSPGRLSYEQYF; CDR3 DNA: TGTGCCAGCAGTCCCGGACGGCTCTCCTACGAGCAGTACTTC
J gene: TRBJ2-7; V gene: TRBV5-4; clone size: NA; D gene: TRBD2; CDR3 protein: CASSLKGTSGTYEQYF; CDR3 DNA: TGTGCCAGCAGCTTGAAAGGGACTAGCGGCACATACGAGCAGTACTTC
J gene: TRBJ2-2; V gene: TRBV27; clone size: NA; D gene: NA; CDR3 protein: CASTRNAGVTGELFF; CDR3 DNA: TGTGCCAGCACACGAAACGCAGGGGTCACCGGGGAGCTGTTTTTT
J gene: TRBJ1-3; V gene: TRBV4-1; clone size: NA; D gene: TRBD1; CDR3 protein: CASSQEFAGQTGNTIYF; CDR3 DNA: TGCGCCAGCAGCCAAGAATTTGCGGGACAGACTGGAAACACCATATATTTT
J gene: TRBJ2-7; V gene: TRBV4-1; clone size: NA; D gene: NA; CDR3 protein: CASSQETLGSYEQYF; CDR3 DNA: TGCGCCAGCAGCCAAGAAACATTGGGCTCCTACGAGCAGTACTTC
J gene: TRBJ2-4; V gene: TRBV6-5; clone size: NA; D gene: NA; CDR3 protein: CASSYSGQRENIQYF; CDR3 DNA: TGTGCCAGCAGTTACTCTGGGCAGAGGGAAAACATTCAGTACTTC
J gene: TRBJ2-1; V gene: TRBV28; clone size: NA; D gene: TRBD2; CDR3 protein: CASSFAGEANEQFF; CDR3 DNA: TGTGCCAGCAGTTTTGCGGGAGAGGCCAATGAGCAGTTCTTC
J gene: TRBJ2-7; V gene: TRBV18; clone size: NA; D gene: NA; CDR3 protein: CASSALKAGRSYEQYF; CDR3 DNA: TGTGCCAGCTCAGCCTTGAAGGCTGGGCGGTCCTACGAGCAGTACTTC
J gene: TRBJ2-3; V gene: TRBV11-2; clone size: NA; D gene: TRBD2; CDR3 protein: CASSYLSGSWADTQYF; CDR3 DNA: TGTGCCAGCAGCTACCTTAGCGGGAGTTGGGCAGATACGCAGTATTTT
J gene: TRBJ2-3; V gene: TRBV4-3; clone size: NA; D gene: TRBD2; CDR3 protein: CASSQDVTSGSLSDTQYF; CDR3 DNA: TGCGCCAGCAGCCAAGATGTAACTAGCGGGAGTTTGTCAGATACGCAGTATTTT
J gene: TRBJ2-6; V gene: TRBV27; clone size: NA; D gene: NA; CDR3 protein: CASSLLQSSGANVLTF; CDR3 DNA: TGTGCCAGCAGTTTATTGCAGAGCTCTGGGGCCAACGTCCTGACTTTC
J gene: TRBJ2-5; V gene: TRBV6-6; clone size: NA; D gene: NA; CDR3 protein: CASSYSAQEGLETQYF; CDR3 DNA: TGTGCCAGCAGTTACTCGGCCCAGGAGGGCTTGGAGACCCAGTACTTC
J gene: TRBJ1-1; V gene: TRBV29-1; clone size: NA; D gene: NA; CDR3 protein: CSAGRTEAFF; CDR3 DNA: TGCAGCGCCGGTCGGACTGAAGCTTTCTTT